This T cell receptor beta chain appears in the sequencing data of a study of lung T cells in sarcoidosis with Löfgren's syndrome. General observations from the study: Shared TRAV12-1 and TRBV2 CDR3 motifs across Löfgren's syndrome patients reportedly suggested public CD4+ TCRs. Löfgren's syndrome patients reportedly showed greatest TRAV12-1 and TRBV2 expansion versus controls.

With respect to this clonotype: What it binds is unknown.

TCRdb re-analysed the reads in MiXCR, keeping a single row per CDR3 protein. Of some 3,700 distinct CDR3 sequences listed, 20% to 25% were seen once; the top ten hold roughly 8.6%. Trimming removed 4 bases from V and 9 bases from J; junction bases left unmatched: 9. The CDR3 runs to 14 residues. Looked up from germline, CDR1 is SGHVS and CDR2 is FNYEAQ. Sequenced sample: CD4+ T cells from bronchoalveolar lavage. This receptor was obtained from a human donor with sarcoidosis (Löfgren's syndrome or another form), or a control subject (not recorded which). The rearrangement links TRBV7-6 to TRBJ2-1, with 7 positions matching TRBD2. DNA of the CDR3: TGTGCCAGCAGCTCCCGGGAGGCCGGGGGTGAGCAGTTCTTC. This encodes CASSSREAGGEQFF. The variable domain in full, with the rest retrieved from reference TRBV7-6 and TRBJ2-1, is GAGVSQSPRYKVTKRGQDVALRCDPISGHVSLYWYRQALGQGPEFLTYFNYEAQQDKSGLPNDRFSAERPEGSISTLTIQRTEQRDSAMYRCASSSREAGGEQFFGPGTRLTVL.